The present T cell receptor beta chain was sequenced within a study of chemoradiotherapy in HPV16-positive cancers. At the level of the study: Candidate HPV-specific clones and shared TCR motifs came from two HPV16-positive patients. Study findings and constraints: Only two HPV16-positive patients supplied the functional HPV-specificity definition. Candidate HPV-specific clones and E7-related TCR motifs grew in tumor during treatment.

This table comes from immunoSEQ multiplex PCR, and its TCRdb copy is limited to in-frame clones, with some not included. This sample has tens of thousands of clones, with around nine tenths found just once. The V and J ends lost 5 bases and 3 bases respectively, with 14 bases between them. This CDR3 has 15 residues. Germline-derived CDR1 and CDR2 are SNHLY and FYNNEI. As for this clone: Its antigen is as yet unknown.

The clonotype was recovered from a human donor with HPV-associated anogenital cancer. Sequences were derived from blood, sampled from a patient who underwent chemoradiotherapy. This sequence joins TRBV2 and TRBJ1-5; D is unclear. This CDR3 reads CASSLDGSINQPQHF. For the CDR3, the DNA is TGTGCCAGCAGTTTGGACGGATCAATCAATCAGCCCCAGCATTTT. Drawing the rest from reference TRBV2 and TRBJ1-5, the complete variable domain is EPEVTQTPSHQVTQMGQEVILRCVPISNHLYFYWYRQILGQKVEFLVSFYNNEISEKSEIFDDQFSVERPDGSNFTLKIRSTKLEDSAMYFCASSLDGSINQPQHFGDGTRLSIL.